A selection of T cell receptor beta chains follows, all from one sample in a study of technical replicates of blood from a few donors. TCRdb's table, derived via immunoSEQ multiplex PCR, lists solely in-frame clones and lacks some. The sample lists under 100,000 clones; over 90% were seen once. The sequenced sample was T cells isolated from PBMCs. The receptors come from a human donor in good health. Each CDR3 is given with its conserved first and last residue. A D gene is named only where the DNA matches it firmly. Clone size, where shown, is once, few, many, or a class for clones that have expanded.

d_gene: TRBD2
j_gene: TRBJ2-3
v_gene: TRBV11-3
len: 16
abundance: NA
CDR3aa: CASSLLAGGVSDTQYF
CDR3nt: TGTGCCAGCAGCTTACTAGCGGGGGGGGTCTCAGATACGCAGTATTTT

d_gene: TRBD1
j_gene: TRBJ2-7
v_gene: TRBV7-9
len: 15
abundance: NA
CDR3aa: CASSLTPGQGYEQYF
CDR3nt: TGTGCCAGCAGCTTGACTCCGGGACAGGGCTACGAGCAGTACTTC

d_gene: NA
j_gene: TRBJ2-5
v_gene: TRBV5-6
len: 16
abundance: NA
CDR3aa: CASSTATALIGETQYF
CDR3nt: TGTGCCAGCAGCACCGCGACAGCCCTAATCGGGGAGACCCAGTACTTC

d_gene: NA
j_gene: TRBJ2-6
v_gene: TRBV10-3
len: 15
abundance: NA
CDR3aa: CAISESSSGANVLTF
CDR3nt: TGTGCCATCAGTGAGTCGAGCTCTGGGGCCAACGTCCTGACTTTC

d_gene: NA
j_gene: TRBJ2-3
v_gene: TRBV11-2
len: 16
abundance: NA
CDR3aa: CASRSWGRGETDTQYF
CDR3nt: TGTGCCAGCCGCTCCTGGGGCAGGGGCGAGACAGATACGCAGTATTTT

d_gene: TRBD1
j_gene: TRBJ1-1
v_gene: TRBV6-5
len: 14
abundance: few
CDR3aa: CASSIQGVGTEAFF
CDR3nt: TGTGCCAGCAGTATTCAGGGGGTAGGCACTGAAGCTTTCTTT

d_gene: NA
j_gene: TRBJ2-1
v_gene: TRBV27
len: 16
abundance: once
CDR3aa: CASSLLGGTGLDEQFF
CDR3nt: TGTGCCAGCAGTTTATTGGGGGGGACAGGTTTAGATGAGCAGTTCTTC

d_gene: TRBD2
j_gene: TRBJ2-7
v_gene: TRBV28
len: 13
abundance: once
CDR3aa: CASSMRTRDEQYF
CDR3nt: TGTGCCAGCAGTATGAGGACTAGAGACGAGCAGTACTTC

d_gene: TRBD1
j_gene: TRBJ1-1
v_gene: TRBV5-1
len: 19
abundance: NA
CDR3aa: CASSYNFGTGALNALEAFF
CDR3nt: TGCGCCAGCAGCTATAACTTCGGGACAGGCGCGCTTAACGCCCTTGAAGCTTTCTTT

d_gene: TRBD1
j_gene: TRBJ2-1
v_gene: TRBV6-5
len: 16
abundance: NA
CDR3aa: CASSYYGQGAIDEQFF
CDR3nt: TGTGCCAGCAGTTACTATGGGCAGGGGGCGATCGATGAGCAGTTCTTC

d_gene: NA
j_gene: TRBJ2-3
v_gene: TRBV7-9
len: 16
abundance: NA
CDR3aa: CASSITSVSGTDTQYF
CDR3nt: TGTGCCAGCAGCATCACTAGTGTCAGTGGCACAGATACGCAGTATTTT

d_gene: TRBD2
j_gene: TRBJ2-7
v_gene: TRBV5-1
len: 14
abundance: once
CDR3aa: CASSLSGRGREQYF
CDR3nt: TGCGCCAGCAGCTTAAGCGGGAGAGGCCGCGAGCAGTACTTC

d_gene: TRBD1
j_gene: TRBJ1-5
v_gene: TRBV19
len: 13
abundance: NA
CDR3aa: CASRDRGHQPQHF
CDR3nt: TGTGCCAGTAGAGACAGGGGACATCAGCCCCAGCATTTT

d_gene: NA
j_gene: TRBJ1-1
v_gene: TRBV5-6
len: 12
abundance: few
CDR3aa: CASSLSSTEAFF
CDR3nt: TGTGCCAGCAGCTTGTCGAGCACTGAAGCTTTCTTT

d_gene: TRBD1
j_gene: TRBJ2-7
v_gene: TRBV6-1
len: 16
abundance: NA
CDR3aa: CASSEATGTGAYEQYF
CDR3nt: TGTGCCAGTAGTGAAGCTACCGGGACAGGGGCCTACGAGCAGTACTTC

d_gene: TRBD1
j_gene: TRBJ2-5
v_gene: TRBV11-1
len: 15
abundance: NA
CDR3aa: CASTPPGQGVETQYF
CDR3nt: TGTGCCAGCACCCCGCCGGGACAGGGGGTAGAGACCCAGTACTTC

d_gene: NA
j_gene: TRBJ2-1
v_gene: TRBV6-5
len: 13
abundance: NA
CDR3aa: CASSEVGYNEQFF
CDR3nt: TGTGCCAGCAGCGAGGTGGGCTACAATGAGCAGTTCTTC

d_gene: TRBD2
j_gene: TRBJ2-3
v_gene: TRBV19
len: 16
abundance: once
CDR3aa: CASSLPGGAGTDTQYF
CDR3nt: TGTGCCAGTAGCCTACCCGGGGGGGCCGGGACAGATACGCAGTATTTT

d_gene: TRBD2
j_gene: TRBJ2-2
v_gene: TRBV2
len: 15
abundance: NA
CDR3aa: CASSILAGLSGELFF
CDR3nt: TGTGCCAGCAGCATACTAGCGGGTCTTTCCGGGGAGCTGTTTTTT

d_gene: NA
j_gene: TRBJ2-3
v_gene: TRBV2
len: 12
abundance: NA
CDR3aa: CATRLDAATQYF
CDR3nt: TGTGCCACTCGATTAGACGCGGCTACGCAGTATTTT